This TCR beta chain was sequenced in a study of CDR3 diversity in severe acne (dated by TCRdb to about 2019). Library preparation used PCR. Sequencing used an Illumina HiSeq 2000. TCRdb took the public reads, trimmed them with fastp at Q25, ran MiXCR for clone calling and kept in-frame beta chains. Every distinct CDR3 protein forms one entry, paired with its most common genes and DNA. Within this sample are around 94,000 distinct CDR3 sequences, with about half of them counted one time only. 9.5% to 15% of the sample belongs to the ten largest clones. In the germline V gene (reference sequence), CDR1 corresponds to SGHAT and CDR2 to FQDESV. The CDR3 covers 14 residues, taking in both the cysteine and the phenylalanine. The DNA shown is the 42-base CDR3, in frame from base 1. Trimming takes 4 bases off V and 7 bases off J; junction bases not matched to a gene: 5. This clonotype has a handful of counts. Its antigen remains undetermined. Base-call qualities are not available, and no considerably larger clone is one nucleotide away.

The sequence joins TRBV11-1 to TRBJ2-1, and 9 junctional nucleotides match TRBD2. The sample taken for sequencing was blood. The clonotype comes from a male donor with acne. This receptor has the CDR3 CASSSGTSRNEQFF. The DNA reads TGTGCCAGCAGCTCCGGGACTAGCAGAAATGAGCAGTTCTTC.